This T cell receptor (beta chain) derives from a study of breast tumors, draining lymph nodes, adjacent tissues. Breast cancer patients provided tissue from their axillary draining lymph nodes. The germline CDR1 and CDR2 sequences are MNHNS and SASEGT. V lost 3 bases to trimming and J lost 9 bases, with 12 bases between them. The CDR3 spans 13 residues. Study findings and constraints: Luminal-like breast cancer showed significantly higher tumor–nontumor repertoire similarity than basal-like. Most tumor T cells seemingly derive from lymph node, then expand in tumor. That most tumor T cells come from lymph nodes remained unproven.

TCRdb reprocessed the multiplex PCR reads with MiXCR, giving one entry per CDR3 protein. The table includes fewer than 150,000 distinct CDR3 sequences, less than 25% detected once. This clonotype was recorded at least ten times. No antigen is known for it. The sequenced material came from axillary lymph node tissue. The J gene is TRBJ1-5, the V gene TRBV6-1; D may be TRBD1 (5 bases). The TCR originated in a female donor with breast cancer. Some clones in this sample may be carry-over from other donors' samples. The CDR3 nucleotides read TGTGCCAGCAGTGAGAACGGACAAGGGCCCCAGCATTTT. It encodes CASSENGQGPQHF.